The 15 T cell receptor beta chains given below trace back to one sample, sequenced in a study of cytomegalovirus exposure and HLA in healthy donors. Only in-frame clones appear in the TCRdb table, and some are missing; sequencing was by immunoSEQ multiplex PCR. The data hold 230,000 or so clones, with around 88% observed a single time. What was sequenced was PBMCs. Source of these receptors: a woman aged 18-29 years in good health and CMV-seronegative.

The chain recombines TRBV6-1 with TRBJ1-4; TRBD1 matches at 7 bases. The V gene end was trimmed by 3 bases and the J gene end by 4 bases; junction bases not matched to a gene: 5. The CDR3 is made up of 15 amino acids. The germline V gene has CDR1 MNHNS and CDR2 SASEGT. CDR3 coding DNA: TGTGCCAGCAGTGAGTCACAGGGGAATAATGAAAAACTGTTTTTT. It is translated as CASSESQGNNEKLFF.

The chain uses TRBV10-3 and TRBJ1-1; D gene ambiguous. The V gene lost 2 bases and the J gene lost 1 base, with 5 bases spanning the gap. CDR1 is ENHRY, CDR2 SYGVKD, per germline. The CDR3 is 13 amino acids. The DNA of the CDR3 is TGTGCCATCAGTGAGGGAGGGAACACTGAAGCTTTCTTT. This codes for CAISEGGNTEAFF.

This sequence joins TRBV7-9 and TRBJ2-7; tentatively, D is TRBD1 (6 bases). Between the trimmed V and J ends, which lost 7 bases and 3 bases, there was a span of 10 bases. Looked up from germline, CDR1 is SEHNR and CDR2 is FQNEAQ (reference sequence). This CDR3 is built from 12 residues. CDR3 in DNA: TGTGCCAGCACCTCGGACAGCTACGAGCAGTACTTC. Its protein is CASTSDSYEQYF. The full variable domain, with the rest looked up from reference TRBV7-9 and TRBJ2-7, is DTGVSQNPRHKITKRGQNVTFRCDPISEHNRLYWYRQTLGQGPEFLTYFQNEAQLEKSRLLSDRFSAERPKGSFSTLEIQRTEQGDSAMYLCASTSDSYEQYFGPGTRLTVT.

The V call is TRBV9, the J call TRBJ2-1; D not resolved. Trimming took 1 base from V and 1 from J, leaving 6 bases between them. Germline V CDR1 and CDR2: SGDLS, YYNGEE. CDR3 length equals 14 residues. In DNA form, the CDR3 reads TGTGCCAGCAGCGTACTAGAGTCCTACAATGAGCAGTTCTTC. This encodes CASSVLESYNEQFF.

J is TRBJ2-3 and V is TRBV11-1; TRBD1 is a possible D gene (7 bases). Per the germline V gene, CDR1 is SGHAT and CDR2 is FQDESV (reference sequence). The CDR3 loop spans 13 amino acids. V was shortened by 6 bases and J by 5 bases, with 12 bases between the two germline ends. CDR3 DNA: TGTGCCAGCAGGGAGGGGGCCGGAGATACGCAGTATTTT. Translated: CASREGAGDTQYF.

CDR3 region: CASSLRASVYEQYF. Here the CDR3 DNA reads TGTGCCAGCAGCTTGCGGGCTAGCGTATACGAGCAGTACTTC. This chain connects TRBV13 to TRBJ2-7; TRBD2 might be the D (6 bases). The CDR3 has 14 residues. CDR1 is PRHDT and CDR2 is FYEKMQ in the germline V gene (reference sequence). Between the trimmed V and J ends, which lost 3 bases and 4 bases, there was a span of 13 bases. The full variable domain, its missing parts supplied by reference TRBV13 and TRBJ2-7, is AAGVIQSPRHLIKEKRETATLKCYPIPRHDTVYWYQQGPGQDPQFLISFYEKMQSDKGSIPDRFSAQQFSDYHSELNMSSLELGDSALYFCASSLRASVYEQYFGPGTRLTVT.

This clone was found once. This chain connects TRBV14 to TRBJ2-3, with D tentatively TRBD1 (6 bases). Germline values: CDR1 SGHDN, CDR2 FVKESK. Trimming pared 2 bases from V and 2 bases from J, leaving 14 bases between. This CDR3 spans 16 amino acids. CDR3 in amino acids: CASSQLLGQDTDTQYF. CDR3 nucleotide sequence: TGTGCCAGCAGCCAACTGTTGGGACAAGACACAGATACGCAGTATTTT. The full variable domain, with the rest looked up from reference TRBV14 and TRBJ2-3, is EAGVTQFPSHSVIEKGQTVTLRCDPISGHDNLYWYRRVMGKEIKFLLHFVKESKQDESGMPNNRFLAERTGGTYSTLKVQPAELEDSGVYFCASSQLLGQDTDTQYFGPGTRLTVL.

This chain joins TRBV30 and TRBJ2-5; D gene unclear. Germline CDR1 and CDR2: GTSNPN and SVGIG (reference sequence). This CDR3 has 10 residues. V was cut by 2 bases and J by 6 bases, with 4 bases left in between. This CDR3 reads CAWSIKTQYF. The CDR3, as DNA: TGTGCCTGGAGTATAAAGACCCAGTACTTC.

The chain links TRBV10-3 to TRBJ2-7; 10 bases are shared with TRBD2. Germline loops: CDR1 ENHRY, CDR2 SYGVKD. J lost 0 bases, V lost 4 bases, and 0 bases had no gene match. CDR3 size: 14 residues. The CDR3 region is CAISGTSGSYEQYF. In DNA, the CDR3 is TGTGCCATCAGTGGGACTAGCGGCTCCTACGAGCAGTACTTC.

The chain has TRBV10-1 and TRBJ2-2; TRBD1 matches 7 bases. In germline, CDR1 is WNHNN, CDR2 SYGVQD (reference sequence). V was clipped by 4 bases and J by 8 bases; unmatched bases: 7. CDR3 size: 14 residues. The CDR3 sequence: CASSGGTAKGELFF. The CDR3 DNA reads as TGCGCCAGCAGTGGGGGGACAGCCAAAGGGGAGCTGTTTTTT.

This CDR3 reads CASRPGQSAEQYF. DNA for the CDR3: TGTGCCAGCAGGCCGGGACAGTCCGCCGAGCAGTACTTC. V and J are TRBV27 and TRBJ2-7; 7 bases are a match to TRBD1. CDR1 MNHEY and CDR2 SMNVEV come from the germline V gene (reference sequence). The CDR3 extends over 13 amino acids. V lost 6 bases to trimming and J lost 6 bases; unmatched junction nucleotides: 8.

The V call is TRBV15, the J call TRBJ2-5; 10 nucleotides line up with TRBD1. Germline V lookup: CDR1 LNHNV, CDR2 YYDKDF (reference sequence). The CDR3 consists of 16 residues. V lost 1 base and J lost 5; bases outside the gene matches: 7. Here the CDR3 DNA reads TGTGCCACCAGCAGAGTGTCGGGACAGGGGTTGGAGACCCAGTACTTC. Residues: CATSRVSGQGLETQYF. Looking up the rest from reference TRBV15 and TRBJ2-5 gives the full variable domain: DAMVIQNPRYQVTQFGKPVTLSCSQTLNHNVMYWYQQKSSQAPKLLFHYYDKDFNNEADTPDNFQSRRPNTSFCFLDIRSPGLGDTAMYLCATSRVSGQGLETQYFGPGTRLLVL.

CDR3 nucleotides: TGTGCCTGGAGTGTCAACGGGAACACTGAAGCTTTCTTT. Protein: CAWSVNGNTEAFF. The chain recombines TRBV30 with TRBJ1-1; no clear D. Trimming pared 0 bases from V and 1 base from J, leaving 6 bases between. The germline V gene has CDR1 GTSNPN and CDR2 SVGIG (reference sequence). This CDR3 has 13 residues.

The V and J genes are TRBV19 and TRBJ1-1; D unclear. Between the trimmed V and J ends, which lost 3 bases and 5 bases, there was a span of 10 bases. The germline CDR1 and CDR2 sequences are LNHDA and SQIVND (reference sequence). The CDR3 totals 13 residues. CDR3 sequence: CASSIQRATEAFF. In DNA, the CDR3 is TGTGCCAGTAGTATTCAGAGGGCGACTGAAGCTTTCTTT.

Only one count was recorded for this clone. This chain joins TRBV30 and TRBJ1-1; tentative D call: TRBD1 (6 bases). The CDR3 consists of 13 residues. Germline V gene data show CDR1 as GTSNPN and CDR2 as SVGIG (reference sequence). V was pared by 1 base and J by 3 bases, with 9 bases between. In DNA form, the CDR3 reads TGTGCCTGGAGTGCCGCAGGGGACACTGAAGCTTTCTTT. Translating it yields CAWSAAGDTEAFF.